This TCR beta chain was documented in a study of shared clonotypes between healthy human individuals. Study results and caveats: Larger richness was generally estimated for naive than memory subsets. Several donors held about 5% of naive CD4 clonotypes in common.

Germline CDR1 LGHNA, CDR2 YNFKEQ. After removal of 1 base from V and 2 bases from J, the junction contained 6 bases not matched to a gene. The CDR3 sequence is 16 residues long. Details on this clone: Its antigen is undetermined.

Libraries were prepared by immunoSEQ multiplex PCR; TCRdb keeps only in-frame clonotypes and omits some of them. The repertoire consists of about 2.3 million clones, with about 90% occurring once and the leading ten covering 0.37%. CD4+ cells yielded CD45RA+ naive and CD45RA-negative memory subsets. The sequence came from a man aged 18 to 30 in good health. Some clones in this sample may be carry-over from other donors' samples. The sample comprised naive CD4+ T cells from PBMCs. Regarding subset: CD45RA+ positively selected. The chain links TRBV4-2 to TRBJ2-3; TRBD2 matches 7 bases. The CDR3 coding sequence is TGTGCCAGCAGCCAAGTTGGTGGGACTACCACAGATACGCAGTATTTT. This codes for CASSQVGGTTTDTQYF.